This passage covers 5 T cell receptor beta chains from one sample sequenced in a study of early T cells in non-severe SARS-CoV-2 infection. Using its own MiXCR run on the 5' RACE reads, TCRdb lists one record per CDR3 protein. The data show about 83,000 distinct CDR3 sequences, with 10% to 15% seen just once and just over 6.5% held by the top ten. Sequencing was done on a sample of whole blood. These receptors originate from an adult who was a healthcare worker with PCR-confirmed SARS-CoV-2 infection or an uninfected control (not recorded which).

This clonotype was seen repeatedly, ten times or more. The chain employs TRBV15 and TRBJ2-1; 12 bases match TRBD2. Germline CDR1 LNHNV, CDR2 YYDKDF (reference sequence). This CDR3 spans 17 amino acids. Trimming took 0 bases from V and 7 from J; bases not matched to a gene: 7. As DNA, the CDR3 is TGTGCCACCAGCAGAGATCGACTAGCGGGAGCGGAGAATGAGCAGTTCTTC. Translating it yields CATSRDRLAGAENEQFF. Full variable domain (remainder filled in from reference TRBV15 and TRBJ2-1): DAMVIQNPRYQVTQFGKPVTLSCSQTLNHNVMYWYQQKSSQAPKLLFHYYDKDFNNEADTPDNFQSRRPNTSFCFLDIRSPGLGDTAMYLCATSRDRLAGAENEQFFGPGTRLTVL.

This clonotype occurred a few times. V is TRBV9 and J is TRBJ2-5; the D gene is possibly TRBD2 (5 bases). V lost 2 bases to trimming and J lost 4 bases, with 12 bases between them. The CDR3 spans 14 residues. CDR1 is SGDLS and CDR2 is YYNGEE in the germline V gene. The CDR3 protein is CASSVGLDLETQYF. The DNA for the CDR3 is TGTGCCAGCAGCGTCGGACTTGACCTAGAGACCCAGTACTTC. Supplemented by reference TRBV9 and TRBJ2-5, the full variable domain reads DSGVTQTPKHLITATGQRVTLRCSPRSGDLSVYWYQQSLDQGLQFLIQYYNGEERAKGNILERFSAQQFPDLHSELNLSSLELGDSALYFCASSVGLDLETQYFGPGTRLLVL.

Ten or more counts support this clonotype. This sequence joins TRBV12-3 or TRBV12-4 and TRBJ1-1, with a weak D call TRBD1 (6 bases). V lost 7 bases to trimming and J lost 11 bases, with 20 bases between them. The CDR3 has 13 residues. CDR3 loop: CASNLSGTNKAFF. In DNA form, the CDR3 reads TGTGCCAGCAACCTATCGGGGACAAATAAGGCTTTCTTT.

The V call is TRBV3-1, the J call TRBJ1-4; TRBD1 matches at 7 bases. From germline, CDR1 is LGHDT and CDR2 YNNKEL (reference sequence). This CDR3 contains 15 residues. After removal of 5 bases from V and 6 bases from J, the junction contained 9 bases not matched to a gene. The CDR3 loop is CASSSRDSRDEKLFF. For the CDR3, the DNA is TGTGCCAGCAGCAGCCGGGACAGTAGGGATGAAAAACTGTTTTTT. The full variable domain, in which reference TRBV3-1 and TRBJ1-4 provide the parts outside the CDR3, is DTAVSQTPKYLVTQMGNDKSIKCEQNLGHDTMYWYKQDSKKFLKIMFSYNNKELIINETVPNRFSPKSPDKAHLNLHINSLELGDSAVYFCASSSRDSRDEKLFFGSGTQLSVL.

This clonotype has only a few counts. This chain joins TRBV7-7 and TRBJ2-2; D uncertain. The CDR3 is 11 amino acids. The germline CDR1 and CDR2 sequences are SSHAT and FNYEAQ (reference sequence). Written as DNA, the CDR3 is TGTGCTACCGGAGAGACCGGGGAGCTGTTTTTT. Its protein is CATGETGELFF. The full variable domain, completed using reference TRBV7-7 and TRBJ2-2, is GAGVSQSPRYKVTKRGQDVTLRCDPISSHATLYWYQQALGQGPEFLTYFNYEAQPDKSGLPSDRFSAERPEGSISTLTIQRTEQRDSAMYRCATGETGELFFGEGSRLTVL.